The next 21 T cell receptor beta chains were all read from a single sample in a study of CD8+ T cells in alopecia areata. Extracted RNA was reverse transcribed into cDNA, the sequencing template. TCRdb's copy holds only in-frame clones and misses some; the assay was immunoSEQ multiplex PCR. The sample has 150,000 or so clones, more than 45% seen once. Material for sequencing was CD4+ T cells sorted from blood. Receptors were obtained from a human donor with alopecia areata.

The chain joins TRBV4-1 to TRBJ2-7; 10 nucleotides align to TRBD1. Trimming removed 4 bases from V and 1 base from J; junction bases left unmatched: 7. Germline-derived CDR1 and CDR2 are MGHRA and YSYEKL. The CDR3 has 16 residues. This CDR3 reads CASSLAPGQGSYEQYF. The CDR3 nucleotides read TGCGCCAGCAGCCTGGCCCCGGGACAGGGGTCCTACGAGCAGTACTTC.

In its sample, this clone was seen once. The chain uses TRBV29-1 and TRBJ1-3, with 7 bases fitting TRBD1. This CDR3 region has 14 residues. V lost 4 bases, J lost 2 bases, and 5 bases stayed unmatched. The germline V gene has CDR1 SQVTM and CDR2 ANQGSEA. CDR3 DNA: TGCAGCGTTGCCACCACAGGGGCTGGAAACACCATATATTTT. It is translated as CSVATTGAGNTIYF.

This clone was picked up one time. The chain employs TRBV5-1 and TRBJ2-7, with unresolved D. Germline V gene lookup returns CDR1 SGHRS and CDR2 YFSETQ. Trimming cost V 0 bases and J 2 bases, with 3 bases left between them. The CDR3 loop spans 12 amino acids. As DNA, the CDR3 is TGCGCCAGCAGCTTGGAACCCTACGAGCAGTACTTC. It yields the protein CASSLEPYEQYF.

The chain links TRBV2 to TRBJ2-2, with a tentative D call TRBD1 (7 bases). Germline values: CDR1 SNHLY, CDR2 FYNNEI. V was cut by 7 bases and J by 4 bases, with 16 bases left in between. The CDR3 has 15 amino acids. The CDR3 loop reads CASTGGGGRTGELFF. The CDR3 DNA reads TGTGCCAGCACCGGAGGGGGCGGGCGCACCGGGGAGCTGTTTTTT. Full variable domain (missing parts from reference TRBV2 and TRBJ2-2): EPEVTQTPSHQVTQMGQEVILRCVPISNHLYFYWYRQILGQKVEFLVSFYNNEISEKSEIFDDQFSVERPDGSNFTLKIRSTKLEDSAMYFCASTGGGGRTGELFFGEGSRLTVL.

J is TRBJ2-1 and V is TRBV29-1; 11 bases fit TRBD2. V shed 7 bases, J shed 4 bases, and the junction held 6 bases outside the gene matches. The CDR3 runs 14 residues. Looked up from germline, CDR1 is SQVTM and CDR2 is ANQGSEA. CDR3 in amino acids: CSGVLAGVYNEQFF. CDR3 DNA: TGCAGCGGGGTACTAGCGGGGGTTTACAATGAGCAGTTCTTC.

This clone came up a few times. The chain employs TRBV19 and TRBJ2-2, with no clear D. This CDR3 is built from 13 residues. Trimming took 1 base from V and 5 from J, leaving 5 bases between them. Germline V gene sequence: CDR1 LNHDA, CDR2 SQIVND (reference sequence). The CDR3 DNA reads TGTGCCAGTAGTATAGGTCCGACCGGGGAGCTGTTTTTT. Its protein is CASSIGPTGELFF.

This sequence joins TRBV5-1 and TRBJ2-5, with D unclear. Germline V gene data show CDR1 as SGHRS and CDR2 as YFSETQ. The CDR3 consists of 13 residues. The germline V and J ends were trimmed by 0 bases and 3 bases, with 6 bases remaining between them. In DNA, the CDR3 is TGCGCCAGCAGCTTGGGGCAGGAAGAGACCCAGTACTTC. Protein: CASSLGQEETQYF.

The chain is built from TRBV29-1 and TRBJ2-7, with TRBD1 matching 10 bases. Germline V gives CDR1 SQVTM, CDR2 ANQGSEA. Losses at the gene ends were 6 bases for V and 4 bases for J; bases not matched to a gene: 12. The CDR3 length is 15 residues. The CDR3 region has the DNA TGCAGCGTCCACTCCGGGACAGGGGTGGATTACGAGCAGTACTTC. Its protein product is CSVHSGTGVDYEQYF.

The CDR3: CASSYGRGGTEAFF. In DNA form, the CDR3 reads TGTGCCAGCAGTTACGGGAGAGGGGGCACTGAAGCTTTCTTT. V usage is TRBV6-5 and J usage is TRBJ1-1; D is possibly TRBD1 (6 bases). The ends were cut back, 2 bases at V and 4 bases at J, with 11 bases in the middle. This CDR3 contains 14 residues. CDR1 MNHEY and CDR2 SVGAGI come from the germline V gene.

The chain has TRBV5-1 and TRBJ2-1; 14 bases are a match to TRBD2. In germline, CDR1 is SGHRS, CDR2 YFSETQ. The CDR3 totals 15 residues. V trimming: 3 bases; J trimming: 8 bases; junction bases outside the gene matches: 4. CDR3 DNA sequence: TGCGCCAGCAGCTGGGGACTAGCGGGAGTAGATGAGCAGTTCTTC. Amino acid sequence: CASSWGLAGVDEQFF.

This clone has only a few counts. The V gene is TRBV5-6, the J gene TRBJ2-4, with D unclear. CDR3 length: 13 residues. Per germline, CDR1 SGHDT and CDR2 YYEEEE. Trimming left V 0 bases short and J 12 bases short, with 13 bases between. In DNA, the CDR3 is TGTGCCAGCAGCTTGGGCCGGCTCCGGGCTCAGTACTTC. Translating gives CASSLGRLRAQYF.

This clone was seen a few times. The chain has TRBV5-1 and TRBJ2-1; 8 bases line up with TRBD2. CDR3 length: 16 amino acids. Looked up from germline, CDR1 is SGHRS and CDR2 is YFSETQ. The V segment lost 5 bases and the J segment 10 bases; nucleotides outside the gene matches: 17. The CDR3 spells CASRKTGREALMEQFF. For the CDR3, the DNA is TGCGCCAGCAGGAAAACCGGGCGGGAGGCCCTGATGGAGCAGTTCTTC.

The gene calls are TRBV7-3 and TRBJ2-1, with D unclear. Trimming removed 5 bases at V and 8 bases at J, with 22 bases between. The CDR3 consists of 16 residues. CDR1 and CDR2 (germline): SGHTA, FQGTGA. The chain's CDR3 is CASSPPLRLVIDEQFF. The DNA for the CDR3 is TGTGCCAGCAGCCCCCCCCTCCGGCTAGTGATCGATGAGCAGTTCTTC.

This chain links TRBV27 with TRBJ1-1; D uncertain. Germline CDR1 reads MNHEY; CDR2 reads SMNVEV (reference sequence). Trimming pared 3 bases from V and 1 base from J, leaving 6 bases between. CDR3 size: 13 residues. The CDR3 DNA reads TGTGCCAGCAGTTTTAGGGAGAACACTGAAGCTTTCTTT. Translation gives CASSFRENTEAFF.

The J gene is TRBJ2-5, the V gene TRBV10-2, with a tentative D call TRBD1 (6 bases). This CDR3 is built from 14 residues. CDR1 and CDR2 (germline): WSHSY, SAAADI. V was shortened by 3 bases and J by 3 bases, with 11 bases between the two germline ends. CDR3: CASSDPDSKETQYF. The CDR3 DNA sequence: TGCGCCAGCAGTGATCCGGACAGCAAAGAGACCCAGTACTTC.

CDR3 nucleotides: TGTGCCAGCAGCCAGGGGGCGGGGAACACCGGGGAGCTGTTTTTT. Translation gives CASSQGAGNTGELFF. This chain joins TRBV7-3 and TRBJ2-2, with 8 bases matching TRBD1. J was trimmed by 1 base and V by 5 bases; bases with no gene match: 3. This CDR3 is built from 15 residues. The germline gives CDR1 SGHTA, CDR2 FQGTGA.

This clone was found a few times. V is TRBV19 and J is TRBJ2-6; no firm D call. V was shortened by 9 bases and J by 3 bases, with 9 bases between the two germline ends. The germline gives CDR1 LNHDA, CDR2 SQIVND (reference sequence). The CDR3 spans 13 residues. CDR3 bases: TGTGCCAGCAACACAAATGGGGCCAACGTCCTGACTTTC. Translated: CASNTNGANVLTF.

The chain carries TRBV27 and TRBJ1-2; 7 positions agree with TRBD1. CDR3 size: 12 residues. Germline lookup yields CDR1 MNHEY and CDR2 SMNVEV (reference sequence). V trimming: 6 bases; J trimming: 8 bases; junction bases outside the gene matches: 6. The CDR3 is CASRSGTVGYTF. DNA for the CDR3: TGTGCCAGCAGATCCGGGACAGTCGGCTACACCTTC.

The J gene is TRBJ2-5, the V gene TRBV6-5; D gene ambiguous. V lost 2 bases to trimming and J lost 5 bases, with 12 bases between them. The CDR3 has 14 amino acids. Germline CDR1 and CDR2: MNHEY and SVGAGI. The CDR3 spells CASSYEVGRETQYF. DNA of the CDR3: TGTGCCAGCAGTTACGAAGTAGGGCGGGAGACCCAGTACTTC.

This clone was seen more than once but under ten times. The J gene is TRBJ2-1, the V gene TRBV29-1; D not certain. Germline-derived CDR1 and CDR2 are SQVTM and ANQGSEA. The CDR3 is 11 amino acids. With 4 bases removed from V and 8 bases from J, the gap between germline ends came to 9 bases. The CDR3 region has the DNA TGCAGCGTTGTACGAGGCTATGAGCAGTTCTTC. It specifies CSVVRGYEQFF.

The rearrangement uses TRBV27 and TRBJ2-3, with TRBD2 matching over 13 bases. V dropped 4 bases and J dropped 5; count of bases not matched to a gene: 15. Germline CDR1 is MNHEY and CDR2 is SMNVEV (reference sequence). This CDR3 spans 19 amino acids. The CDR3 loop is CASSSIPTTSGGARDTQYF. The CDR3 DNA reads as TGTGCCAGCAGTTCTATACCCACTACTAGCGGGGGGGCCCGAGATACGCAGTATTTT.